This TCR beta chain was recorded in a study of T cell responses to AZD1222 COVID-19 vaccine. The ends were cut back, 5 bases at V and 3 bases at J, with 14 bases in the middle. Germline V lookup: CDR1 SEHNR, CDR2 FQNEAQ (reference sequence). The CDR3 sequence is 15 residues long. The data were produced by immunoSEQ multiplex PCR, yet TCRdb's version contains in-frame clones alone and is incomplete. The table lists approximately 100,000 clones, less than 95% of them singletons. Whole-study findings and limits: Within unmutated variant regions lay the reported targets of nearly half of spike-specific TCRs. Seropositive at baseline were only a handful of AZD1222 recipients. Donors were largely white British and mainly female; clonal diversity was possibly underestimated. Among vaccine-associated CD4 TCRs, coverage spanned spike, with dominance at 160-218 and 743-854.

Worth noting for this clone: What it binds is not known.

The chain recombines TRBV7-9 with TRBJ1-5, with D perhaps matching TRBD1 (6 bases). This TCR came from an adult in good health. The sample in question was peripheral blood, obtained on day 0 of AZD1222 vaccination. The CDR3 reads CASSIGDIPNQPQHF. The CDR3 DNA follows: TGTGCCAGCAGCATCGGGGACATTCCCAATCAGCCCCAGCATTTT.